This T cell receptor (beta chain) was captured by sequencing in a study of blood T cell repertoires in COVID-19. Sequencing was performed with immunoSEQ multiplex PCR; in TCRdb, only in-frame clones are kept and a portion is missing. Of some 90,000 clones in the sample, approximately 86% were seen once. Germline V CDR1 and CDR2: MNHEY, SMNVEV (reference sequence). The V gene end was trimmed by 6 bases and the J gene end by 9 bases; junction bases not matched to a gene: 1. The length of the CDR3 is 11 residues. Sequenced input: peripheral blood. The sequence came from a man between 65 and 80 years old with active or convalescent COVID-19. The rearrangement uses TRBV27 and TRBJ2-1; 8 bases match TRBD1. CDR3 nucleotide sequence: TGTGCCAGCAGGGACAGGGTTGAGCAGTTCTTC. Its protein is CASRDRVEQFF.